This T cell receptor beta chain was captured by sequencing in a study of lymphopenia after photon versus proton radiotherapy. General study points: Larger post-nadir TCR diversity loss correlated inversely with survival in deceased patients.

The CDR3 contains 14 residues. Deletions cut 4 bases from V and 2 bases from J, with 11 bases between. From germline, CDR1 is MNHEY and CDR2 SVGAGI. As for this clone: Its target is unknown.

Clones were sequenced by immunoSEQ multiplex PCR, and TCRdb holds only the in-frame ones, with some missing. Of around 70,000 clones listed, approximately 91% are singletons. The sequence was collected from a woman in her 70s with pancreatic cancer. J is TRBJ1-1 and V is TRBV6-5; TRBD1 is a possible D gene (6 bases). Sequencing was performed on peripheral blood, taken from a patient treated with photon-based radiotherapy. CDR3 protein: CASSSPGANTEAFF. CDR3 bases: TGTGCCAGCAGTTCTCCGGGGGCCAACACTGAAGCTTTCTTT.